This TCR beta chain was observed in a study of blood T cell repertoires in COVID-19. The overall study: Researchers got acute and convalescent COVID-19 samples from the United States, Italy and Spain. PBMCs, B-cell-depleted T cells, or T cells provided the cDNA or gDNA that made up the material.

Authors' methods: The authors estimated nucleated cell counts from reference gene primer amplification. The table came from immunoSEQ multiplex PCR; TCRdb's copy has only in-frame clones and leaves some out. The V and J calls and the clone size are those of that table, but D and trimming were determined from the DNA. The sample has about 160,000 clones; around 84% are singletons. Enrollment of patients from Seattle took place during active infection, with longitudinal follow-up. CDR1 is SGHNT and CDR2 is YYREEE in the germline V gene (reference sequence). The CDR3 is made up of 15 amino acids. Between the trimmed V and J ends, which lost 4 bases and 0 bases, there was a span of 13 bases.

The J gene is TRBJ1-1, the V gene TRBV5-4; TRBD1 might be the D (6 bases). Input material: peripheral blood. The source of this sequence is a man aged 55 to 70 with COVID-19, enrolled during active disease. CDR3 protein: CASSPRTELNTEAFF. The CDR3 DNA is TGTGCCAGCAGCCCACGGACAGAATTGAACACTGAAGCTTTCTTT.